This is a list of T cell receptor beta chains from one sample in a study of blood T cell repertoires in COVID-19. Method: immunoSEQ multiplex PCR; TCRdb's copy keeps in-frame clones and lacks some. The data contain roughly 200,000 clones, around 90% of them singletons. The sample was peripheral blood. Every receptor here comes from a man aged 50 or older with acute or convalescent COVID-19. Each CDR3 is given with its conserved first and last residue. Each record gives: D gene, J gene, clone size, V gene, CDR3 length, CDR3 DNA, CDR3 protein. D genes are given only for firm matches. The listing skips clone size in some rows; elsewhere it reads once, few, many or a size class.

. | TRBJ1-1 | . | TRBV19 | 14 | TGTGCCAGTAGTATATTGACGGGAAGGACTGAAGCTTTCTTT | CASSILTGRTEAFF
TRBD1 | TRBJ2-1 | . | TRBV6-2/TRBV6-3 | 15 | TGTGCCAGCAGTTATCCCCGGGACAGGGGCTATGAGCAGTTCTTC | CASSYPRDRGYEQFF
. | TRBJ1-3 | . | TRBV30 | 13 | TGTGCCTGGAGTAGAGGGCACGGAAACACCATATATTTT | CAWSRGHGNTIYF
. | TRBJ1-1 | . | TRBV28 | 14 | TGTGCCAGCACCGGACGGGGGGTCGACACTGAAGCTTTCTTT | CASTGRGVDTEAFF
TRBD2 | TRBJ2-5 | . | TRBV10-3 | 19 | TGTGCCATCAGTGACGATGGGGGGGCTAGCGGGAGTCTCCAAGAGACCCAGTACTTC | CAISDDGGASGSLQETQYF
. | TRBJ1-2 | . | TRBV9 | 15 | TGTGCCAGCAGGTCCTACTCCGACAGAGACTATGGCTACACCTTC | CASRSYSDRDYGYTF
. | TRBJ2-1 | . | TRBV27 | 14 | TGTGCCAGCAGTTTATTGGTCGAACGCAGTGAGCAGTTCTTC | CASSLLVERSEQFF
. | TRBJ1-6 | . | TRBV12-3/TRBV12-4 | 13 | TGTGCCAGCAGCTTCCACGGGAGTTCACCCCTCCACTTT | CASSFHGSSPLHF
TRBD1 | TRBJ1-5 | . | TRBV28 | 14 | TGTGCCAGCAGTTTACCAGGGGGCGGTCAGCCCCAGCATTTT | CASSLPGGGQPQHF
TRBD2 | TRBJ2-7 | . | TRBV9 | 13 | TGTGCCAGCAGCCCCGGGGGGGGTTACGAGCAGTACTTC | CASSPGGGYEQYF
TRBD2 | TRBJ2-2 | . | TRBV5-1 | 17 | TGCGCCAGCAGCGTCTCCGGGACTAGCGGGAGAACCGGGGAGCTGTTTTTT | CASSVSGTSGRTGELFF
. | TRBJ2-6 | . | TRBV27 | 15 | TGTGCCAGCAGTTCGTGGGGAGCTGGGGCCAACGTCCTGACTTTC | CASSSWGAGANVLTF
. | TRBJ1-4 | . | TRBV28 | 15 | TGTGCCAGCAGTTTGGGTGGGGGGATTAGGGAAAAACTGTTTTTT | CASSLGGGIREKLFF
. | TRBJ2-2 | . | TRBV24-1 | 16 | TGTGCCACATCAAAAGGAGGGGGCGCGAACACCGGGGAGCTGTTTTTT | CATSKGGGANTGELFF
. | TRBJ2-2 | . | TRBV3-1/TRBV3-2 | 16 | TGTGCCAGCAGCCCCTTGTCAGGGTCGAACACCGGGGAGCTGTTTTTT | CASSPLSGSNTGELFF
. | TRBJ1-4 | . | TRBV5-4 | 15 | TGTGCCAGCAGCTCAGGGATAACAACTAATGAAAAACTGTTTTTT | CASSSGITTNEKLFF
TRBD1 | TRBJ2-5 | . | TRBV2 | 12 | TGTGCCAGCAGGGGACAGGGGGAGACCCAGTACTTC | CASRGQGETQYF
. | TRBJ2-3 | . | TRBV7-6 | 16 | TGTGCCAGCAGCCCTTATTGGACAGAAAACACAGATACGCAGTATTTT | CASSPYWTENTDTQYF
. | TRBJ1-5 | . | TRBV15 | 14 | TGTGCCACCAGCAGAGAGTATAGCAATCAGCCCCAGCATTTT | CATSREYSNQPQHF
TRBD2 | TRBJ2-2 | . | TRBV4-3 | 18 | TGCGCCAGCAGCAGAGGGAGAGCGGGGGGAACGAACACCGGGGAGCTGTTTTTT | CASSRGRAGGTNTGELFF
. | TRBJ1-1 | . | TRBV28 | 14 | TGTGCCAGCAGTTCTGGGGGGATGGACACTGAAGCTTTCTTT | CASSSGGMDTEAFF
. | TRBJ1-5 | . | TRBV30 | 14 | TGTGCCTTTCAATCCTTTGCAGAAGATCAGCCCCAGCATTTT | CAFQSFAEDQPQHF
TRBD2 | TRBJ2-7 | . | TRBV19 | 13 | TGTGCCAGTAGGCCCCGGGGAGGGTTGGAGCAGTACTTC | CASRPRGGLEQYF
TRBD2 | TRBJ2-1 | . | TRBV10-3 | 14 | TGTGCCATCAGTGGGACTAGCGGTCTCAATGAGCAGTTCTTC | CAISGTSGLNEQFF
TRBD1 | TRBJ1-2 | . | TRBV10-3 | 15 | TGTGCCATCAGTGAACCGGGACAGGGAGGTTATGGCTACACCTTC | CAISEPGQGGYGYTF
TRBD1 | TRBJ1-4 | . | TRBV2 | 15 | TGTGCCAGCAAAGCTCGAGGGACAGGGGTCGAAAAACTGTTTTTT | CASKARGTGVEKLFF
. | TRBJ2-2 | once | TRBV4-1 | 15 | TGCGCCAGCAGCCAAGAAATCGGAGTAGCCGGGGAGCTGTTTTTT | CASSQEIGVAGELFF
TRBD1 | TRBJ1-2 | . | TRBV6-1 | 17 | TGTGCCAGCAGTGAAGCGGTCGATGGTCAGGGGGCTTGGGGCTACACCTTC | CASSEAVDGQGAWGYTF
. | TRBJ1-1 | . | TRBV19 | 13 | TGTGCCAGTAGTAGGGGACTAAACACTGAAGCTTTCTTT | CASSRGLNTEAFF
. | TRBJ2-2 | . | TRBV3-1/TRBV3-2 | 14 | TGTGCCAGCAGCTTGACAACGAACACCGGGGAGCTGTTTTTT | CASSLTTNTGELFF
TRBD1 | TRBJ1-1 | . | TRBV18 | 13 | TGTGCCAGCTCCCCAGGGGGGGCGGGTGAAGCTTTCTTT | CASSPGGAGEAFF
TRBD1 | TRBJ1-2 | . | TRBV5-1 | 14 | TGCGCCAGCAGCTCGACAGGGTCGACCTATGGCTACACCTTC | CASSSTGSTYGYTF
TRBD2 | TRBJ2-5 | . | TRBV19 | 14 | TGTGCCAGTAGTATACGGGGGGACCAAGAGACCCAGTACTTC | CASSIRGDQETQYF
TRBD2 | TRBJ2-5 | . | TRBV9 | 16 | TGTGCCAGCAGCGCAAGTAGCGGGGGGCTCCAAGAGACCCAGTACTTC | CASSASSGGLQETQYF
TRBD1 | TRBJ1-1 | . | TRBV19 | 13 | TGTGCCAGTAGTAGGGACAGTCTGTCTTGGGCTTTCTTT | CASSRDSLSWAFF
TRBD1 | TRBJ1-3 | . | TRBV6-5 | 15 | TGTGCCAGCAGTCGGACAGGGTTACTCGGAAACACCATATATTTT | CASSRTGLLGNTIYF
. | TRBJ1-4 | . | TRBV20-1 | 11 | TGCAGTGCAAACCAACAGGGTTCCCTGTTTTTT | CSANQQGSLFF
. | TRBJ2-1 | . | TRBV10-3 | 15 | TGTGCCATCAGTGAATCCGGGGGTCCCTACAATGAGCAGTTCTTC | CAISESGGPYNEQFF
. | TRBJ1-5 | . | TRBV3-1/TRBV3-2 | 14 | TGTGCCAGCAGCCGAGGGGACACCAATCAGCCCCAGCATTTT | CASSRGDTNQPQHF
TRBD2 | TRBJ2-5 | . | TRBV7-2 | 18 | TGTGCCAGCAGCTTTTATAGGAGCGGGGGGGCCTTAGGAGAGACCCAGTACTTC | CASSFYRSGGALGETQYF
. | TRBJ2-5 | . | TRBV9 | 15 | TGTGCCAGCAGCGTAAGCGAGGGTTTGAGCGAGACCCAGTACTTC | CASSVSEGLSETQYF
TRBD1 | TRBJ2-1 | . | TRBV30 | 14 | TGTGCCTGGAGTGAGGACAGGGGGCTAAATGAGCAGTTCTTC | CAWSEDRGLNEQFF
TRBD1 | TRBJ1-1 | once | TRBV7-3 | 15 | TGTGCCAGCAGCTCGGGACAGGGGTTTGGCACTGAAGCTTTCTTT | CASSSGQGFGTEAFF
TRBD1 | TRBJ1-5 | . | TRBV28 | 16 | TGTGCCAGCAGTGGAACAGGGGTTGGGAGCAATCAGCCCCAGCATTTT | CASSGTGVGSNQPQHF
. | TRBJ1-4 | . | TRBV6-1 | 15 | TGTGCCAGCAGTGACCCCCAGGATTATAATGAAAAACTGTTTTTT | CASSDPQDYNEKLFF
TRBD2 | TRBJ2-5 | . | TRBV5-1 | 15 | TGCGCCAGCAGCTTCAGGGACTACACCCAAGAGACCCAGTACTTC | CASSFRDYTQETQYF
. | TRBJ2-1 | . | TRBV10-3 | 13 | TGTGCCATCAGTGGCGGGGCCTACAATGAGCAGTTCTTC | CAISGGAYNEQFF
TRBD1 | TRBJ2-5 | once | TRBV19 | 16 | TGTGCCAGTAGTCCCCGACAGGGTAAAAGGGGAGAGACCCAGTACTTC | CASSPRQGKRGETQYF
TRBD2 | TRBJ2-3 | . | TRBV7-2 | 15 | TGTGCCAGCAGCTTAATAGCGGGGGGGCAGCATACGCAGTATTTT | CASSLIAGGQHTQYF
TRBD1 | TRBJ1-2 | once | TRBV29-1 | 12 | TGCAGCGTGGGGGACAGGGGGCTCGGCTACACCTTC | CSVGDRGLGYTF
. | TRBJ2-3 | . | TRBV23-1 | 14 | TGCGCCGGCAAGGGGGTCCCAAGCACAGATACGCAGTATTTT | CAGKGVPSTDTQYF
TRBD2 | TRBJ2-1 | . | TRBV6-5 | 14 | TGTGCCAGCAGTTACTCGCTAGCGGGCTATGAGCAGTTCTTC | CASSYSLAGYEQFF
. | TRBJ2-6 | . | TRBV30 | 14 | TGTGCCTGGAGTGCGGGGTTTGGGGCCAACGTCCTGACTTTC | CAWSAGFGANVLTF
TRBD2 | TRBJ2-3 | . | TRBV5-1 | 17 | TGCGCCAGCAGCTTGGCCCAGACGGGGGGGGCCTGGGATACGCAGTATTTT | CASSLAQTGGAWDTQYF
TRBD1 | TRBJ1-6 | . | TRBV10-2 | 16 | TGCGCCAGCAGTGAAGGGTTAGGCAGGGGGCGATCACCCCTCCACTTT | CASSEGLGRGRSPLHF
TRBD1 | TRBJ1-6 | . | TRBV6-5 | 14 | TGTGCCACGAGAGGGACAGTCGATAATTCACCCCTCCACTTT | CATRGTVDNSPLHF
. | TRBJ1-6 | . | TRBV7-3 | 14 | TGTGCCAGCAGCTTAACAGGGGATAATTCACCCCTCCACTTT | CASSLTGDNSPLHF
TRBD2 | TRBJ2-2 | . | TRBV27 | 15 | TGTGCCAGCAGTTTATTGGCTAGCGGGAGCCGGGAGCTGTTTTTT | CASSLLASGSRELFF
. | TRBJ2-3 | . | TRBV27 | 15 | TGTGCCAGCACCCCTAGCTATTCGAGCACAGATACGCAGTATTTT | CASTPSYSSTDTQYF
. | TRBJ2-7 | . | TRBV4-1 | 13 | TGCGCCAGCAGCCAAGGGGAGGCCTACGAGCAGTACTTC | CASSQGEAYEQYF